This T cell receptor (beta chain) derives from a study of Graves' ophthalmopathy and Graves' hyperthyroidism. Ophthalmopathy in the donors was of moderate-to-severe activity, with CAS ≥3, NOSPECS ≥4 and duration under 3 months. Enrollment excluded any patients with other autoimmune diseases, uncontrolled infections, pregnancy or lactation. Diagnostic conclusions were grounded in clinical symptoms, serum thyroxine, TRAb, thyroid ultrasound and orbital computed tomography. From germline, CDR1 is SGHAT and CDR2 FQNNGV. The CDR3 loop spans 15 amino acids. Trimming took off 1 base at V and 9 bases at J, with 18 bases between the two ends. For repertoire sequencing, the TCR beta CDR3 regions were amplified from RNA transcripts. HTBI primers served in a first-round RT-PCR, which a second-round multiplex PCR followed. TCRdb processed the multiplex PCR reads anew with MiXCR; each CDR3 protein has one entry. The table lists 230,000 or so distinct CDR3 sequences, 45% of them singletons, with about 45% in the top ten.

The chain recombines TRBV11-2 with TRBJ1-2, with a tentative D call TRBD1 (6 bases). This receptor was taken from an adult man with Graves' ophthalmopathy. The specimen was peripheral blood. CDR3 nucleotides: TGTGCCAGCAGCTTAGGATTTAAGGGGACAAGGAGCTACACCTTC. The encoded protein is CASSLGFKGTRSYTF.